The TCR beta chain under discussion was sequenced for a study of persistence of HIV-infected CD4 T cells. At the level of the study: CD4+ T cells responding to CMV or HIV-1 Gag were isolated.

As concerns this clone: Its antigen is currently unknown.

Lysates of CMV-infected fibroblasts at 9 to 10 ug/mL stimulated these cells. CD40L-negative CD69-negative CD45RO-high memory CD4+ T cells were sorted as populations depleted of antigen-responding cells. Inclusion required CMV-positive serology and CD4+ counts above 400 cells/uL. An 18-hour stimulation of CD8-depleted PBMCs used anti-CD28/CD49d costimulation, CD40-blocking antibody and enfuvirtide. Findings and limits, study-wide: TCRbeta richness was lower in CMV- and Gag-responding cells than in anti-CD3/anti-CD28-responding cells.

This was the immunoSEQ version 4 assay in survey mode. TCRdb's table, derived via immunoSEQ multiplex PCR, lists solely in-frame clones and lacks some. The sample has some 30,000 clones; around four fifths are singletons. This sample comprised CD4+ T cells sorted from PBMCs after roughly 18-hour stimulation, obtained from a patient who received antiretroviral therapy. This clonotype was sampled from an adult woman with HIV who was CMV-seropositive.

The CDR3 bases are TGTGCCAGCAGTGAAATAAGATCCAGGCCCGGAGCCAAAAACATTCAGTACTTC. It codes for CASSEIRSRPGAKNIQYF. The chain is built from TRBV6-1 and TRBJ2-4; D call uncertain. The CDR3 runs to 18 residues. The V and J ends lost 2 bases and 0 bases respectively, with 17 bases between them. In germline, CDR1 is MNHNS, CDR2 SASEGT.